The clone carrying this T cell receptor (beta chain) was picked up many times. As yet, its antigen is unknown. The authors' total RNA extraction used unfractionated whole blood. The data originate from a study of human T cells and chemical hapten exposure. The V and J ends lost 5 bases and 5 bases respectively, with 12 bases between them. The CDR3 contains 13 residues. Germline CDR1 is ENHRY and CDR2 is SYGVKD. The library tagged each cDNA molecule with unique molecular identifiers. MiXCR, applied by TCRdb to the reads, yields one record per CDR3 protein. The sample shows about 120,000 distinct CDR3 sequences, less than 10% of them seen only once. Overall study results and limits: TCRs at a frequency above 1 in 1000 stayed unchanged with DPC sensitization.

This rearrangement joins TRBV10-3 to TRBJ1-2; the D is unclear. The source is a human donor in good health. Some clones in this sample may be carry-over from other donors' samples. Sequencing used whole blood. The DNA of the CDR3 is TGTGCCATCAGTCCAAGACTTGATTATGGCTACACCTTC. It specifies CAISPRLDYGYTF.